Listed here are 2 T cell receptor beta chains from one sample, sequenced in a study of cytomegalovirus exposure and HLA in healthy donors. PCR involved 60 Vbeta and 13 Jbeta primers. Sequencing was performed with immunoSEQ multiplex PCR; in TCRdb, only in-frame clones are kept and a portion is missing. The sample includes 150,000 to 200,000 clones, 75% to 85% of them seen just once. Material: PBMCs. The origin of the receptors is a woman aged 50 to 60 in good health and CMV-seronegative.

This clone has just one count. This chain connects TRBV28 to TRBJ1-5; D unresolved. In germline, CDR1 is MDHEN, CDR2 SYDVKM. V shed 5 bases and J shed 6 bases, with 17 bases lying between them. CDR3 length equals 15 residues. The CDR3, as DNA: TGTGCCAGCAGTCCGCGGGGTGGGATAGTTCAGCCCCAGCATTTT. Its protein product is CASSPRGGIVQPQHF.

Written as DNA, the CDR3 is TGTGCCAGCAGAACTAGCGGGGACTCCTACGAGCAGTACTTC. Its translation is CASRTSGDSYEQYF. The genes are TRBV27 and TRBJ2-7; 10 bases fit TRBD2. This CDR3 has 14 residues. The trim removed 6 bases at V and 0 bases at J, leaving 2 bases unmatched. CDR1 and CDR2 (germline): MNHEY, SMNVEV (reference sequence).